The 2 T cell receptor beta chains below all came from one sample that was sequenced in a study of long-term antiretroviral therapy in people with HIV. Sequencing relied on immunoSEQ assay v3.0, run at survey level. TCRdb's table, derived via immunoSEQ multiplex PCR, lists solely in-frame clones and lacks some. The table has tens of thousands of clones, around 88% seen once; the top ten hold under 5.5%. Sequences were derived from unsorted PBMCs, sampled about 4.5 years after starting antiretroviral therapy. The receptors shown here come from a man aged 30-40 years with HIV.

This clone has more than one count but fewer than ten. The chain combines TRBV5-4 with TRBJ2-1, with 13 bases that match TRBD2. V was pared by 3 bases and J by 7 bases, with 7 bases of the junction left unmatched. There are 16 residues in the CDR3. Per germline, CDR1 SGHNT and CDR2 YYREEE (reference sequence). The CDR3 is CASSWRTSGSRNEQFF. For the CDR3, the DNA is TGTGCCAGCAGCTGGAGGACTAGCGGGAGCAGAAATGAGCAGTTCTTC.

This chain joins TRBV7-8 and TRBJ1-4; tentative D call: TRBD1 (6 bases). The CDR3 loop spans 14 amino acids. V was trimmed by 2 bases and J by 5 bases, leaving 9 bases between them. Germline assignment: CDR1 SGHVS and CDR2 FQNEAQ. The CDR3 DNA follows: TGTGCCAGCAGCTTAAGGACAGCCAATGAAAAACTGTTTTTT. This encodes CASSLRTANEKLFF.